This T cell receptor (beta chain) was identified in a study of type 1 regulatory T cells (dated by TCRdb to about 2021). With regard to the full study: An in vitro protocol by which a Tr1-enriched, alloantigen-specific CD4 T cell product named T-allo10 was generated was characterized in the study. Patients with hematological malignancies who were receiving allogeneic hematopoietic stem cell transplantation were the group in which T-allo10 was being clinically evaluated. Summary of the overall study and its limitations: Tr1 cells showed a more restricted TCR repertoire than non-Tr1 cells, which the study interpreted as alloantigen-induced clonal expansion.

Sequencer: Illumina MiSeq. Using fastp at Q25 and MiXCR, TCRdb reprocessed the public reads and kept productive beta chains. All rows with the same CDR3 protein become a single entry with the most common DNA and genes. This sample gives roughly 71,000 distinct CDR3 sequences in total; roughly 20% of them show up just once. The ten largest account for around 8.1% of the sample. This clonotype was detected a few times. Its recognized antigen is unknown. No clone much larger than this one lies a single base away; base qualities are absent. Input material: cultured type 1 regulatory T (Tr1) cells, either the whole culture or a sorted fraction (not recorded which). This specimen's cell subset or site label, interpreted: type 1 regulatory T cells sorted from the T-allo10 product. The receptor's source is a human donor in good health.

CDR3 loop: CASKAVGAAGYTF. The DNA sequence reads TGCGCCAGCAAAGCTGTAGGGGCCGCGGGCTACACCTTC. The V and J segments used are TRBV5-1 and TRBJ1-2; 5 matching bases give a weak D call of TRBD1. The V and J ends are trimmed by 6 bases and 8 bases, leaving 17 bases between them. The germline V gene yields SGHRS for CDR1 and YFSETQ for CDR2. Including cysteine and phenylalanine, the CDR3 has 13 amino acids. Only the CDR3 part of the read is kept: 39 bases, read in frame from the first base.